These 28 T cell receptor beta chains originate from one sample sequenced in a study of T cells in Graves' hyperthyroidism and ophthalmopathy. RNA transcripts were the template for amplifying TCR beta CDR3 regions. HTBI primers were the set used in a first-round RT-PCR of the TCR CDR3. One entry per CDR3 protein results from TCRdb running MiXCR on the multiplex PCR reads. The table has under 350,000 distinct CDR3 sequences, 25% to 30% seen once. Source material: blood. Receptors originate from a man between 40 and 49 years old with Graves' hyperthyroidism that later progressed to Graves' ophthalmopathy.

In this sample, this clonotype turned up many times. The chain is built from TRBV30 and TRBJ2-2; the match to TRBD2 covers 8 bases. The CDR3 covers 15 residues. V trimming: 4 bases; J trimming: 5 bases; junction bases outside the gene matches: 9. The germline CDR1 and CDR2 sequences are GTSNPN and SVGIG (reference sequence). The CDR3 sequence is CAWNRAGARTGELFF. CDR3 in DNA: TGTGCCTGGAACCGAGCGGGGGCACGAACCGGGGAGCTGTTTTTT.

This chain connects TRBV6-2 or TRBV6-3 to TRBJ1-5; D is undetermined. V was pared by 0 bases and J by 3 bases, with 9 bases between. Germline CDR1 MNHEY, CDR2 SVGEGT. The CDR3 covers 15 residues. The CDR3, as DNA: TGTGCCAGCAGTTACTCGGTGGACTCCAATCAGCCCCAGCATTTT. This gives the protein CASSYSVDSNQPQHF.

This clonotype was seen repeatedly, ten times or more. This chain joins TRBV6-5 and TRBJ2-7; D uncertain. V gave up 7 bases and J gave up 0 bases, with 13 bases separating them. CDR1 is MNHEY, CDR2 SVGAGI, per germline. CDR3 length equals 14 residues. CDR3: CASTGPAGSYEQYF. The DNA for the CDR3 is TGTGCCAGCACCGGGCCCGCCGGCTCCTACGAGCAGTACTTC.

This clonotype appeared many times. The J gene is TRBJ2-7, the V gene TRBV4-2; 10 nucleotides match TRBD2. The CDR3 has 15 residues. Germline V gives CDR1 LGHNA, CDR2 YNFKEQ. The trim removed 0 bases at V and 3 bases at J, leaving 2 bases unmatched. The CDR3 DNA follows: TGTGCCAGCAGCCAAGAACTAGCGGGATTCTACGAGCAGTACTTC. Its protein is CASSQELAGFYEQYF.

Notes on this clonotype: Likely a read error: the CDR3 ends without its conserved phenylalanine or tryptophan. V gene TRBV18 combines with J gene TRBJ1-1; TRBD1 aligns across 9 bases. With V trimmed by 4 bases and J by 4 bases, 10 bases remained unmatched. CDR3 length: 16 amino acids. Germline assignment: CDR1 KGHSH and CDR2 LQKENI. This CDR3 is CASSHLSLDRGTEAFS. The CDR3 DNA reads TGTGCCAGCTCACACTTGAGTTTGGACAGGGGCACTGAAGCTTTCTCT.

In its sample, this clonotype was seen many times. V and J are TRBV12-3 or TRBV12-4 and TRBJ2-7; D call uncertain. The CDR3 is 13 amino acids. Trimming shortened V by 6 bases and J by 6 bases, and 15 bases separated the two germline ends. In DNA, the CDR3 is TGTGCCAGCAGCCGACGGACGGATATCGAGCAGTACTTC. It specifies CASSRRTDIEQYF.

Ten or more counts support this clonotype. The genes are TRBV6-5 and TRBJ1-1, with D unresolved. The CDR3 spans 11 residues. Trimming stripped 11 bases from V and 11 bases from J, with 18 bases between. From germline, CDR1 is MNHEY and CDR2 SVGAGI. The CDR3 loop reads CAARSAVLAFF. The DNA of the CDR3 is TGTGCCGCTAGGTCGGCGGTCTTGGCTTTCTTT.

V is TRBV6-5 and J is TRBJ2-5; 7 positions agree with TRBD1. Germline V gives CDR1 MNHEY, CDR2 SVGAGI. This CDR3 has 17 residues. The J segment lost 1 base and the V segment lost 0 bases, leaving 8 bases of the junction unmatched. The CDR3 loop reads CASSYSRGTAIQETQYF. CDR3 sequence (DNA): TGTGCCAGCAGTTACTCGAGAGGGACAGCCATCCAAGAGACCCAGTACTTC.

This clonotype was detected a few times. The V gene is TRBV28, the J gene TRBJ1-1, with 7 bases matching TRBD1. The V gene's germline CDR1 is MDHEN and CDR2 SYDVKM. Trimming cost V 3 bases and J 0 bases; bases outside gene matches: 13. The CDR3 spans 18 residues. CDR3 amino acids: CASSLARGRRTMNTEAFF. In DNA, the CDR3 is TGTGCCAGCAGTTTGGCCAGGGGGAGACGGACGATGAACACTGAAGCTTTCTTT.

This clonotype was seen a few times. This rearrangement joins TRBV5-1 to TRBJ2-7; D gene unclear. The CDR3 runs 15 residues. Germline CDR1 is SGHRS and CDR2 is YFSETQ. Trimming left V 2 bases short and J 2 bases short, with 14 bases between. DNA of the CDR3: TGCGCCAGCAGCTTAAGAAGGACCACGACCTACGAGCAGTACTTC. Its translation: CASSLRRTTTYEQYF.

This clonotype was detected ten times or more. The V and J genes are TRBV12-3 or TRBV12-4 and TRBJ1-6; D is unresolved. V was shortened by 6 bases and J by 13 bases, with 10 bases between the two germline ends. CDR3 size: 11 residues. CDR3 DNA sequence: TGTGCCAGCAGCTCTTTAGGGCCCCTCCACTTT. Protein sequence: CASSSLGPLHF.

There are many counts of this clonotype. V usage is TRBV14 and J usage is TRBJ2-5, with 10 bases that match TRBD1. Trimming removed 4 bases from V and 5 bases from J; junction bases left unmatched: 7. The CDR3 sequence is 15 residues long. Per germline, CDR1 SGHDN and CDR2 FVKESK. The CDR3 loop reads CASSRGDRGVETQYF. As DNA, the CDR3 is TGTGCCAGCAGCCGTGGGGACAGGGGTGTTGAGACCCAGTACTTC. Using reference TRBV14 and TRBJ2-5 for the parts outside the CDR3, the full variable domain is EAGVTQFPSHSVIEKGQTVTLRCDPISGHDNLYWYRRVMGKEIKFLLHFVKESKQDESGMPNNRFLAERTGGTYSTLKVQPAELEDSGVYFCASSRGDRGVETQYFGPGTRLLVL.

This clonotype was picked up many times. The genes are TRBV5-1 and TRBJ2-7; tentative D call: TRBD1 (6 bases). Germline lookup yields CDR1 SGHRS and CDR2 YFSETQ. The germline V and J ends were trimmed by 0 bases and 0 bases, with 10 bases remaining between them. This CDR3 spans 15 amino acids. The CDR3 region is CASSLGDKGSYEQYF. CDR3 DNA: TGCGCCAGCAGCTTGGGGGACAAGGGCTCCTACGAGCAGTACTTC.

This clonotype was counted ten times or more. V usage is TRBV3-1 and J usage is TRBJ1-5; D unclear. The CDR3 length is 14 residues. Deletions cut 4 bases from V and 7 bases from J, with 14 bases between. CDR1 and CDR2 (germline): LGHDT, YNNKEL (reference sequence). Here the CDR3 DNA reads TGTGCCAGCAGCCCGGGTCCCTTTAGACAGCCCCAGCATTTT. It codes for CASSPGPFRQPQHF.

This clonotype came up many times. The chain is built from TRBV29-1 and TRBJ2-5; 8 bases are a match to TRBD1. CDR3 length: 13 amino acids. V trimming: 1 base; J trimming: 2 bases; junction bases outside the gene matches: 0. Germline-derived CDR1 and CDR2 are SQVTM and ANQGSEA. CDR3: CSVEGQGQETQYF. In DNA, the CDR3 is TGCAGCGTTGAAGGACAGGGGCAAGAGACCCAGTACTTC.

This clonotype occurred many times. This chain uses TRBV6-5 with TRBJ1-5, with D unresolved. The CDR3 runs 14 residues. Germline V lookup: CDR1 MNHEY, CDR2 SVGAGI. The V end lost 7 bases, the J end lost 6 bases, and 16 bases lay between the germline ends. The CDR3 region is CASKPGSVPQPQHF. The CDR3 DNA sequence: TGTGCCAGCAAACCAGGCTCGGTGCCTCAGCCCCAGCATTTT.

This clonotype was counted a few times. The CDR3 nucleotides are TGTGCCTGGACAGGGGGACACCAAGAGACCCAGTACTTC. Amino acids: CAWTGGHQETQYF. This chain links TRBV30 with TRBJ2-5, with 7 bases aligning to TRBD1. There are 13 residues in the CDR3. The V gene end was trimmed by 4 bases and the J gene end by 0 bases; junction bases not matched to a gene: 2. Germline CDR1 reads GTSNPN; CDR2 reads SVGIG (reference sequence). Filled out from reference TRBV30 and TRBJ2-5, the complete variable domain reads SQTIHQWPATLVQPVGSPLSLECTVEGTSNPNLYWYRQAAGRGLQLLFYSVGIGQISSEVPQNLSASRPQDRQFILSSKKLLLSDSGFYLCAWTGGHQETQYFGPGTRLLVL.

J is TRBJ1-3 and V is TRBV4-1; D unresolved. The length of the CDR3 is 20 residues. Germline CDR1 reads MGHRA; CDR2 reads YSYEKL. V was cut by 0 bases and J by 0 bases, with 21 bases left in between. The CDR3 region is CASSQDVRHDPSPSGNTIYF. Written as DNA, the CDR3 is TGCGCCAGCAGCCAAGATGTCAGACACGACCCTTCTCCCTCTGGAAACACCATATATTTT.

This clonotype was seen ten or more times. The chain has TRBV18 and TRBJ2-7; unclear D gene. Trimming left V 3 bases short and J 4 bases short, with 10 bases between. Per the germline V gene, CDR1 is KGHSH and CDR2 is LQKENI. CDR3 length: 13 amino acids. CDR3 loop: CASSPGWIYEQYF. The CDR3 region has the DNA TGTGCCAGCTCACCCGGGTGGATTTACGAGCAGTACTTC.

This clonotype was counted a few times. The chain uses TRBV28 and TRBJ2-7, with D tentatively TRBD2 (6 bases). The V end lost 7 bases, the J end lost 5 bases, and 15 bases lay between the germline ends. This CDR3 region has 13 residues. Germline V CDR1 and CDR2: MDHEN, SYDVKM. The CDR3 DNA reads as TGTGCCAGCACCCTTAGGTGGAGGGACGAGCAGTACTTC. This sequence encodes CASTLRWRDEQYF. Full variable domain (rest looked up from reference TRBV28 and TRBJ2-7): DVKVTQSSRYLVKRTGEKVFLECVQDMDHENMFWYRQDPGLGLRLIYFSYDVKMKEKGDIPEGYSVSREKKERFSLILESASTNQTSMYLCASTLRWRDEQYFGPGTRLTVT.

The rearrangement links TRBV6-1 to TRBJ2-7, with D maybe TRBD2 (6 bases). The germline CDR1 and CDR2 sequences are MNHNS and SASEGT. Between the trimmed V and J ends, which lost 1 base and 2 bases, there was a span of 12 bases. The CDR3 has 15 residues. CDR3: CASSEVPGTAYEQYF. In DNA, the CDR3 is TGTGCCAGCAGTGAAGTACCAGGGACTGCCTACGAGCAGTACTTC.

V usage is TRBV7-8 and J usage is TRBJ2-7, with D possibly being TRBD1 or TRBD2 (5 bases each). The CDR3 has 15 residues. Looked up from germline, CDR1 is SGHVS and CDR2 is FQNEAQ. V dropped 7 bases and J dropped 6 bases, with 22 bases sitting between them. The CDR3 here is CASTNVGTAGSEQYF. The CDR3 DNA reads TGTGCCAGCACCAACGTAGGGACCGCCGGATCCGAGCAGTACTTC.

This clonotype was counted many times. V usage is TRBV6-1 and J usage is TRBJ1-6; D uncertain. The V end was cut by 6 bases, the J end by 10 bases, with 10 bases between. The CDR3 extends over 12 amino acids. The germline CDR1 and CDR2 sequences are MNHNS and SASEGT. CDR3 sequence (DNA): TGTGCCAGCAGATCAAGTGGGTCACCCCTCCACTTT. This gives the protein CASRSSGSPLHF.

The chain carries TRBV28 and TRBJ2-7, with TRBD1 matching 7 bases. The V segment lost 5 bases and the J segment 7 bases; nucleotides outside the gene matches: 8. The germline CDR1 and CDR2 sequences are MDHEN and SYDVKM. The CDR3 consists of 13 residues. In nucleotides, the CDR3 is TGTGCCAGCAGTCCCCAGGGGGTGAGTGAGCAGTACTTC. Protein: CASSPQGVSEQYF.

The chain is built from TRBV7-9 and TRBJ2-4; D not certain. CDR3 length equals 13 residues. V lost 5 bases to trimming and J lost 1 base, with 6 bases between them. Germline CDR1 SEHNR, CDR2 FQNEAQ (reference sequence). CDR3 nucleotides: TGTGCCAGCAGCGGCAGGGCCAAAAACATTCAGTACTTC. Protein sequence: CASSGRAKNIQYF.

This chain connects TRBV6-5 to TRBJ1-2, with D maybe TRBD1 (5 bases). The germline V gene encodes CDR1 MNHEY and CDR2 SVGAGI. This CDR3 has 17 amino acids. V was trimmed by 0 bases and J by 2 bases, leaving 16 bases between them. The CDR3 nucleotides are TGTGCCAGCAGTTACTCGTCGAACTGGGGGGGGAACTATGGCTACACCTTC. It specifies CASSYSSNWGGNYGYTF.

This clonotype turned up a few times. V gene TRBV6-1 combines with J gene TRBJ1-5, with TRBD1 identical over 7 bases. The CDR3 spans 14 residues. V shed 6 bases, J shed 3 bases, and the junction held 5 bases outside the gene matches. The germline V gene encodes CDR1 MNHNS and CDR2 SASEGT. CDR3 region: CASSLGQINQPQHF. CDR3 in DNA: TGTGCCAGCAGCCTGGGACAGATCAATCAGCCCCAGCATTTT.

The table lists this clonotype with many counts. The rearrangement uses TRBV24-1 and TRBJ1-1; TRBD1 is a possible D gene (5 bases). V gave up 4 bases and J gave up 3 bases, with 8 bases separating them. Looked up from germline, CDR1 is KGHDR and CDR2 is SFDVKD. The CDR3 sequence is 13 residues long. CDR3 nucleotides: TGTGCCACCAGTGAACCAGGGTACACTGAAGCTTTCTTT. It codes for CATSEPGYTEAFF.